This TCR beta chain derives from a study of CD4 and CD8 cells across lung adenocarcinoma regions. This CDR3 spans 15 amino acids. Germline values: CDR1 MNHNS, CDR2 SASEGT. Localized lung adenocarcinoma, a non-small cell lung cancer, affected the donors. By share, this clonotype counts as medium-sized (0.01 to 0.1%). TCRdb re-called the PCR reads with MiXCR, one entry per CDR3 protein. The data contain 3,000 to 4,000 distinct CDR3 sequences, roughly 70% of them singletons. The receptor's source is a male donor with lung adenocarcinoma. The CD4 and CD8 labels of this study may be unreliable. The J gene is TRBJ2-1, the V gene TRBV6-1, with TRBD2 as a possible D gene (7 bases). The end of the DNA aligns better with TRBJ2-7, so the J call may be wrong. Sequencing was done on a sample of CD4+ T cells from the margin of a lung tumor. CDR3 sequence reads: CASVAGGGPTYEQYF. The CDR3 DNA reads as TGTGCCAGCGTGGCTGGGGGGGGCCCAACGTACGAGCAGTACTTC.